This TCR beta chain comes out of a study of blood T cells in healthy people across ages. The CDR3 extends over 15 amino acids. Germline CDR1 reads LNHNV; CDR2 reads YYDKDF (reference sequence). Trimming removed 2 bases from V and 8 bases from J, with 15 bases in between. Next came a second PCR, run for about 7 to 12 cycles, which used a sample-barcoded 5' primer along with a J-beta primer mix. Each CDR3 protein gets one entry after TCRdb re-called the 5' RACE reads with MiXCR. The sample carries about 970,000 distinct CDR3 sequences, 51% recorded once. Study-wide findings and caveats: The lack of PBMC sorting stopped any conclusive naive versus antigen-experienced comparison. Getting older went along with TCR beta diversity per million T cells dropping roughly linearly. It was the long-lived donors that had more naive CD4+ cells and higher diversity than aged donors.

A note on this clonotype: Antigen unknown.

The chain joins TRBV15 to TRBJ1-4, with D unresolved. The sequence derives from a woman aged 55-69 years in good health. Sequencing used blood. The CDR3 protein is CATSRQVETGEKLFF. The CDR3 DNA reads TGTGCCACCAGCAGACAGGTCGAAACGGGGGAAAAACTGTTTTTT.